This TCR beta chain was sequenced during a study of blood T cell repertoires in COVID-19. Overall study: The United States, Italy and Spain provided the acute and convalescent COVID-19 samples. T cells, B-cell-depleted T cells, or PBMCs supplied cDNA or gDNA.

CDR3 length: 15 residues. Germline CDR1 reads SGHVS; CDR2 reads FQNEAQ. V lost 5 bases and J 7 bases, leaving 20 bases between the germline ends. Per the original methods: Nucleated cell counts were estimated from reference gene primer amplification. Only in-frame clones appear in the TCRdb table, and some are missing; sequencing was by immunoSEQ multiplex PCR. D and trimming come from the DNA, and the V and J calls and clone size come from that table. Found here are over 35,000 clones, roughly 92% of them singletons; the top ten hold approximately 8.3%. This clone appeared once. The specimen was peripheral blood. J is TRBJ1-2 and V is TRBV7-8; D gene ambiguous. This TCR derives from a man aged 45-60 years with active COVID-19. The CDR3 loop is CASSPLSWALGGYTF. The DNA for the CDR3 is TGTGCCAGCAGCCCCCTAAGTTGGGCCCTCGGTGGCTACACCTTC.